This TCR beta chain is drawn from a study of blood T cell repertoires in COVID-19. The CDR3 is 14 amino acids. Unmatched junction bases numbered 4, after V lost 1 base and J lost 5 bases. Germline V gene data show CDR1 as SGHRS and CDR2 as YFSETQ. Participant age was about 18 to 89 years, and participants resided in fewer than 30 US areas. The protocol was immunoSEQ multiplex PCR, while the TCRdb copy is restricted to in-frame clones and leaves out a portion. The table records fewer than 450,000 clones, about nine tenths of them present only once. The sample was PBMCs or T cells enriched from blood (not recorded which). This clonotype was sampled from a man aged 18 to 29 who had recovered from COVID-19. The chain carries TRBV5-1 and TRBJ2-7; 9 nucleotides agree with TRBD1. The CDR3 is CASSLTGGRDEQYF. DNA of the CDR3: TGCGCCAGCAGCTTGACAGGGGGCAGGGACGAGCAGTACTTC.